One T cell receptor beta chain is described in this entry. No antigen is known for it. CDR1 is LNHNV, CDR2 YYDKDF, per germline (reference sequence). The length of the CDR3 is 16 residues. 5' RACE that incorporated UMI labels was used to prepare the TRB cDNA libraries. Following a re-call of the 5' RACE reads, TCRdb has one entry per CDR3 protein and lacks DNA. There are around 50,000 distinct CDR3 sequences in the sample, with 0.55% to 0.6% held by the top ten. The data were taken from a study of CXCR3-negative and CXCR3-positive naive CD8 T cells. Study-level results: CXCR3-positive naive cells carried more hydrophobic TRB CDR3s than CXCR3-negative naive cells did.

The sequenced material came from naive CXCR3+ CD8+ T cells from blood. Stated subset: CD45RO-CCR7+CD27+CD95- naive CD8+ T cells expressing CXCR3 (TNR3+). The chain carries TRBV15 and TRBJ2-7; the D call from TCRdb, TRBD2, cannot be confirmed without DNA. The source of this sequence is a human donor in good health. Some clones in this sample may be carry-over from other donors' samples. CDR3 region: CATSRASGGSAYEQYF. Complete variable domain (other parts from reference TRBV15 and TRBJ2-7): DAMVIQNPRYQVTQFGKPVTLSCSQTLNHNVMYWYQQKSSQAPKLLFHYYDKDFNNEADTPDNFQSRRPNTSFCFLDIRSPGLGDTAMYLCATSRASGGSAYEQYFGPGTRLTVT.